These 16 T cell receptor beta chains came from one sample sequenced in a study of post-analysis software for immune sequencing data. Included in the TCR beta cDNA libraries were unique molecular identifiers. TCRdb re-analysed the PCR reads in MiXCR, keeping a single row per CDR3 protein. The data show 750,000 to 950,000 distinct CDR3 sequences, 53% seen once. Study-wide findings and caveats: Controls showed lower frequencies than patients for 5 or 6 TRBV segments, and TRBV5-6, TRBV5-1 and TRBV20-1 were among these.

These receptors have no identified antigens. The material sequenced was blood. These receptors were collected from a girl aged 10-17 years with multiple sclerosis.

The CDR3 region is CASSSPGTGVRETQYF. The CDR3 coding sequence is TGTGCCAGCAGCTCCCCGGGGACGGGGGTTCGAGAGACCCAGTACTTC. V usage is TRBV7-9 and J usage is TRBJ2-5; a weak D match, TRBD2 (6 bases). V lost 4 bases, J lost 4 bases, and 19 bases lay in between. CDR3 length: 16 residues. Germline loops: CDR1 SEHNR, CDR2 FQNEAQ (reference sequence).

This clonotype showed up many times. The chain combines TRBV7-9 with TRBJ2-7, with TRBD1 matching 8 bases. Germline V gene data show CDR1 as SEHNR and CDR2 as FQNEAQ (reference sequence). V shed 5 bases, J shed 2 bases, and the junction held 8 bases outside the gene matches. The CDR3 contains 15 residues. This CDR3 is CASSKGTGATYEQYF. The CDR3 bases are TGTGCCAGCAGCAAAGGGACAGGCGCTACCTACGAGCAGTACTTC.

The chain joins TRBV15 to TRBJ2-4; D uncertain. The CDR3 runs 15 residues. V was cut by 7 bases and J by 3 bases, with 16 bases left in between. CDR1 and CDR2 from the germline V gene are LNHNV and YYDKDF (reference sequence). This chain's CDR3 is CATTSAGLDKNIQYF. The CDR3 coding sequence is TGTGCCACCACCTCTGCTGGGCTTGACAAAAACATTCAGTACTTC.

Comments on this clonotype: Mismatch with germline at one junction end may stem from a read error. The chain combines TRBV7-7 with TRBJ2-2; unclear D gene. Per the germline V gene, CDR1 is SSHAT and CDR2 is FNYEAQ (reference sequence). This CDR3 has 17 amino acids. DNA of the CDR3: TGTGCTAGCAGCCCAACCGATGGTCGGGTCGGAACCGGGGAGCTGTTTTTT. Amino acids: CASSPTDGRVGTGELFF.

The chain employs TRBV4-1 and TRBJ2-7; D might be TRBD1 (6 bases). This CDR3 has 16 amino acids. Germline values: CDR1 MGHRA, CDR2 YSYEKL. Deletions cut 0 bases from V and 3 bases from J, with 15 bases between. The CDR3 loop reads CASSQDQAGDYYEQYF. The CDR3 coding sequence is TGCGCCAGCAGCCAAGATCAAGCAGGGGATTACTACGAGCAGTACTTC.

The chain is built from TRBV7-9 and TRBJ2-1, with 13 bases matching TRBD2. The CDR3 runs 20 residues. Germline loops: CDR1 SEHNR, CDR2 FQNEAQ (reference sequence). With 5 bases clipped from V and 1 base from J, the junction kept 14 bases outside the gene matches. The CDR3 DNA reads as TGTGCCAGCAGCCAAAGGACTAGCGGGAGCATTAGCAATTCCTACAATGAGCAGTTCTTC. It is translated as CASSQRTSGSISNSYNEQFF.

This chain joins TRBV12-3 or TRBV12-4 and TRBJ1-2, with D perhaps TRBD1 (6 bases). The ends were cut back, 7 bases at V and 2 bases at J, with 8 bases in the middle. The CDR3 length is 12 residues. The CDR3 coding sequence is TGTGCCAGCAAGCAGGGGAACTATGGCTACACCTTC. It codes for CASKQGNYGYTF.

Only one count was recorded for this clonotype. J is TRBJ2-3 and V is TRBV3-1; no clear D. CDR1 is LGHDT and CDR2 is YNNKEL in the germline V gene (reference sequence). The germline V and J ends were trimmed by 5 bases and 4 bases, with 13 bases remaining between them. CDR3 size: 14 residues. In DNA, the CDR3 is TGTGCCAGCAGCGAAGCGTTGGTCCCAGATACGCAGTATTTT. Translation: CASSEALVPDTQYF.

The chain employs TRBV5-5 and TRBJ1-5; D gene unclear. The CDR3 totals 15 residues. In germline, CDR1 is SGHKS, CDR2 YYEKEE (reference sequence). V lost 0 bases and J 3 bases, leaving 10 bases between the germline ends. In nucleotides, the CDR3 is TGTGCCAGCAGCTTGGAAGAGTTCTCCAATCAGCCCCAGCATTTT. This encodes CASSLEEFSNQPQHF. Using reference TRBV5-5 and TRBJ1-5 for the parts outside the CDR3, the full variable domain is DAGVTQSPTHLIKTRGQQVTLRCSPISGHKSVSWYQQVLGQGPQFIFQYYEKEERGRGNFPDRFSARQFPNYSSELNVNALLLGDSALYLCASSLEEFSNQPQHFGDGTRLSIL.

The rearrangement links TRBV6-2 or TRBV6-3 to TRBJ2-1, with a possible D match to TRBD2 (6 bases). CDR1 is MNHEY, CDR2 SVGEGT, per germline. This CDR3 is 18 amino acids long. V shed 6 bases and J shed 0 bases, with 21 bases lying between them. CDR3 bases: TGTGCCAGCAGGACACTAGTGGGCGTGGGGGGCTCCTACAATGAGCAGTTCTTC. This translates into CASRTLVGVGGSYNEQFF.

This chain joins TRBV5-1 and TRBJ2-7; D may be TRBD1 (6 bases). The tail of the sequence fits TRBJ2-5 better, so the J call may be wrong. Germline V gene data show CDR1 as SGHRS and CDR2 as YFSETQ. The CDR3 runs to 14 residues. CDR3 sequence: CASSLLQGEETQYF. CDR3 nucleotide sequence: TGCGCCAGCAGCCTTCTACAGGGAGAAGAGACCCAGTACTTC.

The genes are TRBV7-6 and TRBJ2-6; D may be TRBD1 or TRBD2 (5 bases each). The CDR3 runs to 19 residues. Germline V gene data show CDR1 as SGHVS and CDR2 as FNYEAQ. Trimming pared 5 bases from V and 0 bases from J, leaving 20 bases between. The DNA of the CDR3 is TGTGCCAGCAGCCCAGGGACCGCGATAGCGCTCTCTGGGGCCAACGTCCTGACTTTC. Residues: CASSPGTAIALSGANVLTF.

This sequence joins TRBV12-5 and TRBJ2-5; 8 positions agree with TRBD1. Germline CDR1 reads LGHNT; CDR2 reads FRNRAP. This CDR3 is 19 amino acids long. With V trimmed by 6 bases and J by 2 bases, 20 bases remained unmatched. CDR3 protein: CASGPPEGTGLYLQETQYF. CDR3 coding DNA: TGTGCTAGTGGACCCCCGGAAGGGACAGGTCTTTACCTGCAAGAGACCCAGTACTTC.

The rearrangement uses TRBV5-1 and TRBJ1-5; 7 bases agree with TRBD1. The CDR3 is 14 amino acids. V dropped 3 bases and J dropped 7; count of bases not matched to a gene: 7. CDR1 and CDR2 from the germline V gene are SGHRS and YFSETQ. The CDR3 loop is CASSSGTEGQPQHF. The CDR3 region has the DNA TGCGCCAGCAGCTCCGGGACAGAGGGCCAGCCCCAGCATTTT.

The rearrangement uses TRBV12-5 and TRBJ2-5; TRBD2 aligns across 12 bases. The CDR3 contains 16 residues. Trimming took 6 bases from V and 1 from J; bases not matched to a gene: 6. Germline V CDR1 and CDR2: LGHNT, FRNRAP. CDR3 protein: CASGKGLAGIQETQYF. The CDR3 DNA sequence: TGTGCTAGTGGAAAAGGACTAGCGGGAATCCAAGAGACCCAGTACTTC.

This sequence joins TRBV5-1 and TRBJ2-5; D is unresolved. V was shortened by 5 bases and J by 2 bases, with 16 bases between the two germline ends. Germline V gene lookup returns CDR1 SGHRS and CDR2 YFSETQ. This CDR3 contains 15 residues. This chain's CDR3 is CASRLGGKSQETQYF. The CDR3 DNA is TGCGCCAGCAGGTTAGGTGGCAAGTCACAAGAGACCCAGTACTTC.